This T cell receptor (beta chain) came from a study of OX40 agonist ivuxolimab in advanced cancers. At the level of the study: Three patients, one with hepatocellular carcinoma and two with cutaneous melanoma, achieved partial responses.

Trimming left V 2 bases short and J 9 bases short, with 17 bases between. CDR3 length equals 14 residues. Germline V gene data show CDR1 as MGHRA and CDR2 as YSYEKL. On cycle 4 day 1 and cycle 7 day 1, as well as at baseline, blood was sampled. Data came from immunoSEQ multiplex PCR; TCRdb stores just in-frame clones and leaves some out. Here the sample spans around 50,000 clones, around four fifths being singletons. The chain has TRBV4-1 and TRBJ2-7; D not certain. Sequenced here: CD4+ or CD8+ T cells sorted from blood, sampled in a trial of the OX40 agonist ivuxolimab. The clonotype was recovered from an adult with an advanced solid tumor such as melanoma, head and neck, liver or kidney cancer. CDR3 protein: CASSQPLQGIGQYF. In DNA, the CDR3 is TGCGCCAGCAGCCAACCTCTTCAAGGTATCGGGCAGTACTTC.